Detailed here is one T cell receptor beta chain. The repertoire was sequenced with immunoSEQ multiplex PCR; TCRdb's copy has only in-frame clones and lacks some. The sample has about 160,000 clones, around 84% seen once. This CDR3 contains 13 residues. Germline values: CDR1 SGHTA, CDR2 FQGTGA. The V segment lost 6 bases and the J segment 7 bases; nucleotides outside the gene matches: 4. The data derive from a study of blood T cell repertoires in COVID-19. The sequence derives from a man aged 35 to 55 who had recovered from COVID-19. Sequenced input: PBMCs or T cells enriched from blood (not recorded which). The chain is built from TRBV7-3 and TRBJ2-4; 9 bases fit TRBD1. CDR3 sequence: CASSSDRGNIQYF. In DNA, the CDR3 is TGTGCCAGCAGTTCGGACAGGGGCAACATTCAGTACTTC.